One and the same sample provided the 7 T cell receptor beta chains below, sequenced in a study of cytomegalovirus exposure and HLA in healthy donors. Primers: 60 Vbeta forward and 13 Jbeta reverse. The table came from immunoSEQ multiplex PCR; TCRdb's copy has only in-frame clones and leaves some out. The repertoire consists of some 140,000 clones, with over 60% occurring once and the leading ten covering approximately 1.2%. The sequenced material came from PBMCs. These receptors were collected from a male donor in good health and CMV-seropositive.

This clone has a handful of counts. The chain combines TRBV27 with TRBJ1-2; no clear D gene. This CDR3 spans 16 amino acids. V was cut by 3 bases and J by 4 bases, with 18 bases left in between. Germline V CDR1 and CDR2: MNHEY, SMNVEV (reference sequence). The CDR3 region has the DNA TGTGCCAGCAGTTTTCTTGTGTCGGGTTCCTCCTATGGCTACACCTTC. Its protein is CASSFLVSGSSYGYTF.

J is TRBJ2-1 and V is TRBV7-3; no reliable D call. This CDR3 has 13 residues. Germline V CDR1 and CDR2: SGHTA, FQGTGA. The V gene lost 2 bases and the J gene lost 4 bases, with 6 bases spanning the gap. The CDR3: CASSLDLYNEQFF. In DNA form, the CDR3 reads TGTGCCAGCAGCTTAGACTTATACAATGAGCAGTTCTTC.

J is TRBJ2-2 and V is TRBV28; D possibly corresponds to TRBD1 (6 bases). CDR1 and CDR2 from the germline V gene are MDHEN and SYDVKM. The CDR3 has 15 amino acids. Deletions cut 3 bases from V and 0 bases from J, with 8 bases between. CDR3 in amino acids: CASSLGAPNTGELFF. CDR3 nucleotides: TGTGCCAGCAGTTTGGGGGCCCCGAACACCGGGGAGCTGTTTTTT.

The chain has TRBV19 and TRBJ1-2; D is possibly TRBD1 (5 bases). CDR3 length equals 13 residues. Trimming took 5 bases from V and 5 from J, leaving 12 bases between them. Per the germline V gene, CDR1 is LNHDA and CDR2 is SQIVND (reference sequence). This CDR3 is CASSFGADYGYTF. CDR3 in DNA: TGTGCCAGTAGTTTTGGGGCCGATTATGGCTACACCTTC.

The V call is TRBV10-2, the J call TRBJ1-1, with a weak D call TRBD1 (6 bases). V lost 7 bases and J lost 7, with 13 bases in between. Germline V CDR1 and CDR2: WSHSY, SAAADI. The CDR3 runs 12 residues. The CDR3 sequence is CASTRGNGEAFF. The CDR3 coding sequence is TGCGCCAGCACGAGGGGGAATGGTGAAGCTTTCTTT.

This sequence joins TRBV5-1 and TRBJ2-7; 12 nucleotides agree with TRBD2. Germline V gene lookup returns CDR1 SGHRS and CDR2 YFSETQ. The CDR3 runs to 16 residues. The V and J ends lost 4 bases and 3 bases, in that order; junction bases with no gene match: 8. CDR3 sequence: CASSPTTSGGVYEQYF. The CDR3 nucleotides are TGCGCCAGCAGCCCAACGACTAGCGGGGGCGTCTACGAGCAGTACTTC.

This clone came up once. The rearrangement joins TRBV28 to TRBJ1-5, with 8 bases fitting TRBD1. V dropped 0 bases and J dropped 2; count of bases not matched to a gene: 6. The V gene's germline CDR1 is MDHEN and CDR2 SYDVKM. CDR3 size: 17 residues. This CDR3 reads CASSLWQGASGNQPQHF. As DNA, the CDR3 is TGTGCCAGCAGTTTATGGCAGGGGGCTTCGGGCAATCAGCCCCAGCATTTT. Filled out from reference TRBV28 and TRBJ1-5, the complete variable domain reads DVKVTQSSRYLVKRTGEKVFLECVQDMDHENMFWYRQDPGLGLRLIYFSYDVKMKEKGDIPEGYSVSREKKERFSLILESASTNQTSMYLCASSLWQGASGNQPQHFGDGTRLSIL.